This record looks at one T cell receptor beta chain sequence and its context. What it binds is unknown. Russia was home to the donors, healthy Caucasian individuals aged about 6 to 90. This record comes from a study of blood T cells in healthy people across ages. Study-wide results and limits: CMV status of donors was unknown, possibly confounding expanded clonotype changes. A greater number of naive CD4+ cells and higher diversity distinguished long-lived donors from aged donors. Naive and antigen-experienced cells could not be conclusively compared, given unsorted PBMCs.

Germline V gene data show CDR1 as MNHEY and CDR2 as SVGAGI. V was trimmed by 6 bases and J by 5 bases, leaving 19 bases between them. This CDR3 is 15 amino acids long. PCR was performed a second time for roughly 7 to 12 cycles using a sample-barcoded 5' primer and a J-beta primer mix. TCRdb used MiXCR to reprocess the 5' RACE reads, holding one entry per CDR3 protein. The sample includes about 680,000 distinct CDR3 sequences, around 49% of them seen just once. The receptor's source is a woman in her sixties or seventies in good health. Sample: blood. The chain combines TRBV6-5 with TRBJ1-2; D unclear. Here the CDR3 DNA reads TGTGCCAGCAGGCGAGTACGGGCCGAGGTTTATGGCTACACCTTC. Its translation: CASRRVRAEVYGYTF.